A selection of T cell receptor beta chains follows, all from one sample in a study of T cells in Graves' hyperthyroidism and ophthalmopathy. TCRdb re-analysed the multiplex PCR reads in MiXCR, keeping a single row per CDR3 protein. The sample holds 280,000 or so distinct CDR3 sequences, about 25% seen once. Material: blood. These receptors were obtained from a man aged 35 to 55 with Graves' hyperthyroidism that later progressed to Graves' ophthalmopathy. Both conserved end residues are part of each CDR3.

CDR3aa,v_gene,len,j_gene
CASRKPGTSYEQYF,TRBV12-3/TRBV12-4,14,TRBJ2-7
CATSDDRAPYGYTF,TRBV24-1,14,TRBJ1-2
CASSPGLAEKALLHEQYF,TRBV18,18,TRBJ2-7
CASSSARNQPQHF,TRBV6-5,13,TRBJ1-5
CASDSHLSIINEQYF,TRBV12-5,15,TRBJ2-7
CASSLVPGRLETQYF,TRBV11-2,15,TRBJ2-5
CASGLHRGRYEQYF,TRBV6-1,14,TRBJ2-7
CSARDPRQTGILYGYTF,TRBV20-1,17,TRBJ1-2
CASRRMLGSSYEQYF,TRBV7-9,15,TRBJ2-7
CASSHGTKAFF,TRBV7-8,11,TRBJ1-1
CASQRSDQETQYF,TRBV12-3/TRBV12-4,13,TRBJ2-5
CASSEQPGKSNQPQHF,TRBV2,16,TRBJ1-5
CASRWTSSIETQYF,TRBV28,14,TRBJ2-5
CASSGLAGGPTLGELFF,TRBV2,17,TRBJ2-2
CASSLRGNEIQETQYF,TRBV28,16,TRBJ2-5
CASKPAVAAGELFF,TRBV6-1,14,TRBJ2-2